This TCR beta chain was obtained from a study of T-cell reconstitution after alpha-beta-depleted transplantation in children. The CDR3 covers 16 residues. Germline CDR1 reads SGHTA; CDR2 reads FQGNSA. The junction had 6 bases not matched to a gene; V was cut back by 1 base and J by 6 bases. Overall study findings and caveats: A year had passed since transplant, and T-cell counts and diversity by then came mostly from newly produced T cells. High day-60 TCRbeta diversity in some patients came from surviving recipient T cells and thymic progenitors. After transplant, at about two months, alpha-beta T cells were reportedly derived from several hundred expanded graft clones.

This clonotype has only a few counts. Its antigen remains unknown. Unique molecular identifiers were built into the TCRbeta library. TCRdb used MiXCR to reprocess the PCR reads, holding one entry per CDR3 protein. This sample has 300,000 to 400,000 distinct CDR3 sequences, with about a sixth found just once. The chain joins TRBV7-2 to TRBJ2-2; 9 positions match TRBD2. The receptor was isolated from a male patient aged 2 to 9 who had a stem cell transplant for acute lymphoblastic leukemia, so the T cells may come from the graft donor. The source was PBMCs, mostly from graft donor cells, collected 360 days after TCRalphabeta/CD19-depleted stem cell transplant. CDR3 bases: TGTGCCAGCAGCTTAGTCAGACTAGCGGATTCCGGGGAGCTGTTTTTT. Translating gives CASSLVRLADSGELFF.